One sample yielded the 27 T cell receptor beta chains listed below, sequenced in a study of blood T cell repertoires in COVID-19. Assay: immunoSEQ multiplex PCR; the TCRdb copy retains only in-frame clones and omits some. Among about 100,000 clones listed, approximately 86% were seen once. Source material: peripheral blood. The receptors here all came from a man at least 80 years old with acute or convalescent COVID-19.

The rearrangement joins TRBV19 to TRBJ1-5, with D possibly being TRBD1 (5 bases). The CDR3 runs to 15 residues. V lost 3 bases and J 5 bases, leaving 14 bases between the germline ends. The germline gives CDR1 LNHDA, CDR2 SQIVND (reference sequence). CDR3 coding DNA: TGTGCCAGTAGTATCGCCCTGTCGGGGGATCAGCCCCAGCATTTT. As protein: CASSIALSGDQPQHF.

This rearrangement joins TRBV2 to TRBJ2-1, with 8 bases fitting TRBD2. Germline V CDR1 and CDR2: SNHLY, FYNNEI. The CDR3 has 15 residues. The junction had 3 bases not matched to a gene; V was cut back by 5 bases and J by 0 bases. Here the CDR3 reads CASSSGTSSYNEQFF. For the CDR3, the DNA is TGTGCCAGCAGTTCCGGGACTAGCTCCTACAATGAGCAGTTCTTC. The full variable domain, completed using reference TRBV2 and TRBJ2-1, is EPEVTQTPSHQVTQMGQEVILRCVPISNHLYFYWYRQILGQKVEFLVSFYNNEISEKSEIFDDQFSVERPDGSNFTLKIRSTKLEDSAMYFCASSSGTSSYNEQFFGPGTRLTVL.

This clone has just a few counts. The chain joins TRBV28 to TRBJ1-1; TRBD1 matches at 8 bases. This CDR3 is 16 amino acids long. The V gene's germline CDR1 is MDHEN and CDR2 SYDVKM. The V and J ends lost 2 bases and 5 bases, in that order; junction bases with no gene match: 10. As DNA, the CDR3 is TGTGCCAGCAGTTTAGTTCAGGGGGCAGGGTGGACTGAAGCTTTCTTT. Residues: CASSLVQGAGWTEAFF.

The chain's CDR3 is CASSSRDRGRDGYTF. The DNA of the CDR3 is TGTGCCAGCAGCTCTAGGGACAGGGGGCGCGATGGCTACACCTTC. The gene calls are TRBV7-9 and TRBJ1-2, with 12 bases lining up with TRBD1. This CDR3 comprises 15 residues. Germline CDR1 is SEHNR and CDR2 is FQNEAQ (reference sequence). J was trimmed by 6 bases and V by 4 bases; bases with no gene match: 6.

This clone was seen once. The chain links TRBV5-4 to TRBJ1-2, with 7 bases that match TRBD1. V lost 3 bases, J lost 4 bases, and 12 bases stayed unmatched. Germline CDR1 reads SGHNT; CDR2 reads YYREEE (reference sequence). The CDR3 covers 16 residues. In DNA form, the CDR3 reads TGTGCCAGCAGCTCCCCGCCGCTCAACAGGGGCTATGGCTACACCTTC. Translated: CASSSPPLNRGYGYTF.

This clone turned up a few times. The chain recombines TRBV6-5 with TRBJ1-3; D is unresolved. This CDR3 has 14 residues. From germline, CDR1 is MNHEY and CDR2 SVGAGI. Trimming cost V 6 bases and J 2 bases, with 11 bases left between them. CDR3 sequence reads: CASRLEHTGNTIYF. In DNA form, the CDR3 reads TGTGCCAGCAGGCTAGAGCATACTGGAAACACCATATATTTT.

The chain combines TRBV27 with TRBJ1-6; 9 nucleotides agree with TRBD1. Trimming at V came to 4 bases and at J to 9 bases, leaving 4 bases not matched to a gene. The germline V gene encodes CDR1 MNHEY and CDR2 SMNVEV (reference sequence). This CDR3 comprises 14 residues. The CDR3 sequence: CASSYDRGFSPLHF. The CDR3 bases are TGTGCCAGCAGTTACGACAGGGGGTTTTCACCCCTCCACTTT.

This clone has more than one count but fewer than ten. The rearrangement links TRBV28 to TRBJ2-1; D ambiguous. This CDR3 has 12 residues. V was clipped by 5 bases and J by 3 bases, with 5 bases between them. CDR1 and CDR2 (germline): MDHEN, SYDVKM. The CDR3 sequence is CASSLSYNEQFF. In nucleotides, the CDR3 is TGTGCCAGCAGTCTAAGCTACAATGAGCAGTTCTTC.

V is TRBV6-5 and J is TRBJ2-7; 7 bases match TRBD1. CDR1 and CDR2 from the germline V gene are MNHEY and SVGAGI. This CDR3 region has 15 residues. Trimming cost V 7 bases and J 2 bases; bases outside gene matches: 11. The CDR3 bases are TGTGCCAGCACCCTCGGACAGGAGGCTGCCTACGAGCAGTACTTC. Residues: CASTLGQEAAYEQYF.

J is TRBJ2-7 and V is TRBV11-2, with D perhaps matching TRBD1 (6 bases). The CDR3 spans 13 residues. Trimming took 1 base from V and 4 from J, leaving 8 bases between them. Germline V lookup: CDR1 SGHAT, CDR2 FQNNGV. In nucleotides, the CDR3 is TGTGCCAGCAGCTTAGCAACAGGGTACGAGCAGTACTTC. Amino acids: CASSLATGYEQYF.

This chain connects TRBV3-1 (or the pseudogene TRBV3-2) to TRBJ2-7; 16 positions agree with TRBD2. In germline, CDR1 is LGHDT, CDR2 YNNKEL (reference sequence). V trimming: 3 bases; J trimming: 4 bases; junction bases outside the gene matches: 6. The CDR3 is 17 residues long. Written as DNA, the CDR3 is TGTGCCAGCAGCCACAATCCGGGACTAGCGGGAGGGTACGAGCAGTACTTC. Its translation: CASSHNPGLAGGYEQYF.

The chain joins TRBV5-1 to TRBJ2-7, with TRBD1 matching over 10 bases. With V trimmed by 4 bases and J by 3 bases, 4 bases remained unmatched. Germline V gene data show CDR1 as SGHRS and CDR2 as YFSETQ. The CDR3 runs to 14 residues. The CDR3 DNA sequence: TGCGCCAGCAGCCCGGACAGGGGGTACTACGAGCAGTACTTC. It yields the protein CASSPDRGYYEQYF.

The V call is TRBV4-1, the J call TRBJ2-5; 12 positions match TRBD2. Looked up from germline, CDR1 is MGHRA and CDR2 is YSYEKL. This CDR3 has 18 residues. After removal of 3 bases from V and 5 bases from J, the junction contained 13 bases not matched to a gene. The CDR3 nucleotides read TGCGCCAGCAGCCAGGGACAGGGTCTAGCGGGAGGGCTGGAGACCCAGTACTTC. It yields the protein CASSQGQGLAGGLETQYF.

This clone counts as medium-sized. The rearrangement joins TRBV9 to TRBJ2-1, with 11 bases fitting TRBD2. V lost 2 bases, J lost 4 bases, and 5 bases stayed unmatched. CDR3 size: 16 residues. In germline, CDR1 is SGDLS, CDR2 YYNGEE. CDR3 protein: CASSVTSGSDYNEQFF. The CDR3 nucleotides are TGTGCCAGCAGCGTCACTAGCGGGAGTGATTACAATGAGCAGTTCTTC.

This clone turned up a few times. The rearrangement joins TRBV12-3 or TRBV12-4 to TRBJ1-4, with D maybe TRBD1 (6 bases). Deletions cut 8 bases from V and 6 bases from J, with 13 bases between. This CDR3 spans 13 amino acids. In DNA form, the CDR3 reads TGTGCCAGCTTGGGGACACGGTATGAAAAACTGTTTTTT. The encoded protein is CASLGTRYEKLFF.

V is TRBV4-1 and J is TRBJ1-4, with TRBD1 as a possible D gene (6 bases). Germline lookup yields CDR1 MGHRA and CDR2 YSYEKL. This CDR3 has 15 amino acids. Trimming took off 1 base at V and 10 bases at J, with 16 bases between the two ends. The DNA of the CDR3 is TGCGCCAGCAGCCAAGGGGGGCAGGGGATGGGAAAACTGTTTTTT. Its protein product is CASSQGGQGMGKLFF.

The chain couples TRBV15 to TRBJ1-1; D unresolved. Trimming took 0 bases from V and 6 from J, leaving 5 bases between them. The CDR3 spans 12 residues. Per germline, CDR1 LNHNV and CDR2 YYDKDF (reference sequence). CDR3 coding DNA: TGTGCCACCAGCAGAGATTCCTCTGAAGCTTTCTTT. As protein: CATSRDSSEAFF. Using reference TRBV15 and TRBJ1-1 for the parts outside the CDR3, the full variable domain is DAMVIQNPRYQVTQFGKPVTLSCSQTLNHNVMYWYQQKSSQAPKLLFHYYDKDFNNEADTPDNFQSRRPNTSFCFLDIRSPGLGDTAMYLCATSRDSSEAFFGQGTRLTVV.

This clone was counted only a few times. This chain uses TRBV5-4 with TRBJ2-7; D is unclear. This CDR3 spans 15 amino acids. Germline V gene sequence: CDR1 SGHNT, CDR2 YYREEE (reference sequence). V dropped 0 bases and J dropped 0 bases, with 10 bases sitting between them. CDR3 nucleotide sequence: TGTGCCAGCAGCTTGGACAGTCGTCCCTCCTACGAGCAGTACTTC. Translated: CASSLDSRPSYEQYF. The variable domain in full, completed from reference TRBV5-4 and TRBJ2-7, reads ETGVTQSPTHLIKTRGQQVTLRCSSQSGHNTVSWYQQALGQGPQFIFQYYREEENGRGNFPPRFSGLQFPNYSSELNVNALELDDSALYLCASSLDSRPSYEQYFGPGTRLTVT.

The genes are TRBV6-6 and TRBJ1-2, with D perhaps TRBD1 (5 bases). This CDR3 has 14 residues. CDR1 and CDR2 from the germline V gene are MNHNY and SVGAGI (reference sequence). V dropped 6 bases and J dropped 0 bases, with 11 bases sitting between them. CDR3 residues: CASSLRATNYGYTF. The CDR3 DNA sequence: TGTGCCAGCAGCCTCAGGGCCACTAACTATGGCTACACCTTC.

This clone was counted once. V usage is TRBV28 and J usage is TRBJ1-5, with D possibly matching TRBD1 (5 bases). The CDR3 is 12 amino acids. Germline lookup yields CDR1 MDHEN and CDR2 SYDVKM. The V end was cut by 6 bases, the J end by 4 bases, with 7 bases between. This CDR3 reads CASSGGNQPQHF. CDR3 nucleotide sequence: TGTGCCAGCAGCGGGGGGAATCAGCCCCAGCATTTT.

The chain uses TRBV6-6 and TRBJ1-5, with D maybe TRBD1 (5 bases). The V gene's germline CDR1 is MNHNY and CDR2 SVGAGI (reference sequence). CDR3 length: 13 residues. V lost 7 bases, J lost 2 bases, and 9 bases lay in between. The CDR3 coding sequence is TGTGCCAGCACCGGGACTGGCAATCAGCCCCAGCATTTT. Protein: CASTGTGNQPQHF.

The genes are TRBV5-4 and TRBJ2-3; 12 nucleotides match TRBD2. The germline CDR1 and CDR2 sequences are SGHNT and YYREEE (reference sequence). This CDR3 has 15 residues. Losses at the gene ends were 4 bases for V and 3 bases for J; bases not matched to a gene: 3. CDR3 region: CASSTGLAGTDTQYF. CDR3 DNA: TGTGCCAGCAGCACCGGACTAGCGGGAACAGATACGCAGTATTTT.

This chain joins TRBV18 and TRBJ2-7, with 7 bases identical to TRBD2. Germline-derived CDR1 and CDR2 are KGHSH and LQKENI. The CDR3 is made up of 13 amino acids. The V gene end was trimmed by 6 bases and the J gene end by 5 bases; junction bases not matched to a gene: 7. The CDR3 loop reads CASSPAGANEQYF. The CDR3 DNA follows: TGTGCCAGCTCCCCCGCGGGAGCGAACGAGCAGTACTTC.

This chain connects TRBV6-5 to TRBJ2-1; maybe TRBD1 (6 bases). The CDR3 length is 15 residues. V was shortened by 2 bases and J by 3 bases, with 11 bases between the two germline ends. Germline V gives CDR1 MNHEY, CDR2 SVGAGI. The CDR3: CASSYGVGGYNEQFF. The CDR3, as DNA: TGTGCCAGCAGTTACGGGGTAGGGGGCTACAATGAGCAGTTCTTC.

The chain links TRBV19 to TRBJ1-1, with 7 bases matching TRBD1. J was trimmed by 3 bases and V by 4 bases; bases with no gene match: 8. The CDR3 spans 15 residues. Per germline, CDR1 LNHDA and CDR2 SQIVND (reference sequence). CDR3 coding DNA: TGTGCCAGTAGTAGGGACAGCACCTTTTACACTGAAGCTTTCTTT. Its translation is CASSRDSTFYTEAFF.

The chain joins TRBV27 to TRBJ2-3; maybe TRBD2 (6 bases). The CDR3 loop spans 14 amino acids. Germline V gene data show CDR1 as MNHEY and CDR2 as SMNVEV (reference sequence). V was pared by 4 bases and J by 3 bases, with 11 bases between. This CDR3 reads CASSYGGRTDTQYF. Here the CDR3 DNA reads TGTGCCAGCAGTTATGGAGGGAGAACAGATACGCAGTATTTT.

This clone was observed once. This chain connects TRBV11-2 to TRBJ2-7; D possibly corresponds to TRBD1 (5 bases). The CDR3 has 13 residues. CDR1 and CDR2 from the germline V gene are SGHAT and FQNNGV. With 0 bases removed from V and 6 bases from J, the gap between germline ends came to 9 bases. In DNA form, the CDR3 reads TGTGCCAGCAGCTTAGATGGGGCTTCCGAGCAGTACTTC. Translation gives CASSLDGASEQYF.